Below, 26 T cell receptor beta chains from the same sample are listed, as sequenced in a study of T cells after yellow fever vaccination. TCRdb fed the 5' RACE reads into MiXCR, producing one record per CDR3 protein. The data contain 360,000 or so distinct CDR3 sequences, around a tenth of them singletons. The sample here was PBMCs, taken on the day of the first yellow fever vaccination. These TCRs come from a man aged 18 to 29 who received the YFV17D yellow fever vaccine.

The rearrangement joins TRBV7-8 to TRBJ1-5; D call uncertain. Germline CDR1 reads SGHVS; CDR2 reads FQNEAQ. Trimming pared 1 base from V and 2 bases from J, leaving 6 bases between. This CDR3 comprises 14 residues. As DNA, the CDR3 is TGTGCCAGCAGCTTAGAGGCCGGCAATCAGCCCCAGCATTTT. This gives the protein CASSLEAGNQPQHF.

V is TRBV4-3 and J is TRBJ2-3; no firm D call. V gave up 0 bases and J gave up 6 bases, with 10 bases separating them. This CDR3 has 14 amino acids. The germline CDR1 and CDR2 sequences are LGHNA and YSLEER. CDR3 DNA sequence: TGCGCCAGCAGCCAAGAGGCAGTAGGCGATACGCAGTATTTT. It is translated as CASSQEAVGDTQYF.

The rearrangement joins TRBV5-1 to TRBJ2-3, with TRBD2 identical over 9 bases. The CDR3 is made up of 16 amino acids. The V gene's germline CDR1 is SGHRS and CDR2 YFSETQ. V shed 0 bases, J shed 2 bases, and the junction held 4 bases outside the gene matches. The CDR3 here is CASSLGPSGATDTQYF. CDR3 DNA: TGCGCCAGCAGCTTGGGGCCTAGCGGGGCCACAGATACGCAGTATTTT.

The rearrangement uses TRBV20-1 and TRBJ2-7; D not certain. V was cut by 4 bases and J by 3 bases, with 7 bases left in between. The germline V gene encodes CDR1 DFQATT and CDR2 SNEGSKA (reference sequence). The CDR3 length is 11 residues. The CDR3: CSAKKNYEQYF. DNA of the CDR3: TGCAGTGCTAAAAAAAACTACGAGCAGTACTTC.

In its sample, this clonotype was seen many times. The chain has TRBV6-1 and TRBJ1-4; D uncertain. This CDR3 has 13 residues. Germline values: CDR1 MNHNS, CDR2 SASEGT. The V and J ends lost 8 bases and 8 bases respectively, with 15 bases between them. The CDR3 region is CASSVGSEEKLFF. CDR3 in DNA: TGTGCCAGCTCGGTCGGCTCAGAGGAAAAACTGTTTTTT.

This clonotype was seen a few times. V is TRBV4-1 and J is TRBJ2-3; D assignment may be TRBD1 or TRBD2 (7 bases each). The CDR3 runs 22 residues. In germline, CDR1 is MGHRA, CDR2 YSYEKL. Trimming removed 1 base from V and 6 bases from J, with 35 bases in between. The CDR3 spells CASSQGLKTGKTGGPFSDTQYF. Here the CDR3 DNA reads TGCGCCAGCAGCCAAGGCTTGAAGACAGGGAAGACGGGGGGACCTTTCTCGGATACGCAGTATTTT.

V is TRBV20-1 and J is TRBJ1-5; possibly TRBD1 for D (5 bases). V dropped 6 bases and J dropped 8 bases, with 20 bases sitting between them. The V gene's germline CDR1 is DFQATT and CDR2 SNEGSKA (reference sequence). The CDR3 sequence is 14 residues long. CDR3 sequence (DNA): TGCAGTGCAAATGATGGGACGGTCCGGGAGCCCCAGCATTTT. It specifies CSANDGTVREPQHF.

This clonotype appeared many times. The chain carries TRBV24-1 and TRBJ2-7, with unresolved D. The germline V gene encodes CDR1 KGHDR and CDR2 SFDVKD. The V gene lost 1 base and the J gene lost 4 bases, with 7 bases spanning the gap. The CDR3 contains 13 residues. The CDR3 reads CATSDFDTYEQYF. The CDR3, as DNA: TGTGCCACCAGTGATTTCGACACGTACGAGCAGTACTTC.

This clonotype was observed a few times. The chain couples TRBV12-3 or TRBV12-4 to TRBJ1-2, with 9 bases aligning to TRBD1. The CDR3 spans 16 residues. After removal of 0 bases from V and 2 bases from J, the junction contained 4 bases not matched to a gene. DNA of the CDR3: TGTGCCAGCAGTTTAGCATGGGACAGGGCCAACTATGGCTACACCTTC. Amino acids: CASSLAWDRANYGYTF.

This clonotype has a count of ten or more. CDR3 sequence reads: CSARGGANYGYTF. In nucleotides, the CDR3 is TGCAGTGCTAGAGGCGGGGCTAACTATGGCTACACCTTC. V usage is TRBV20-1 and J usage is TRBJ1-2; D call uncertain. The V and J ends lost 1 base and 0 bases respectively, with 6 bases between them. This CDR3 has 13 residues. Germline CDR1 DFQATT, CDR2 SNEGSKA (reference sequence).

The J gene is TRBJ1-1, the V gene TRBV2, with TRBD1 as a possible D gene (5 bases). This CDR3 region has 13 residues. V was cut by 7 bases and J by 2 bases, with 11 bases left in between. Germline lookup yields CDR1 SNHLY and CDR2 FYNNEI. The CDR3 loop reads CASTQDSNTEAFF. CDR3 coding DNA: TGTGCCAGCACCCAAGACAGCAACACTGAAGCTTTCTTT.

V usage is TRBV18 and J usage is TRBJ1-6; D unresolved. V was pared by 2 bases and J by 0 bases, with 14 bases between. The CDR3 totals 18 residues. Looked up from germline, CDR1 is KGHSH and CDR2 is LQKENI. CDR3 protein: CASSPLRLGGSYNSPLHF. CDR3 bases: TGTGCCAGCTCACCATTGAGGTTGGGCGGCTCCTATAATTCACCCCTCCACTTT. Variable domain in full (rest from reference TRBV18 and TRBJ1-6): NAGVMQNPRHLVRRRGQEARLRCSPMKGHSHVYWYRQLPEEGLKFMVYLQKENIIDESGMPKERFSAEFPKEGPSILRIQQVVRGDSAAYFCASSPLRLGGSYNSPLHFGNGTRLTVT.

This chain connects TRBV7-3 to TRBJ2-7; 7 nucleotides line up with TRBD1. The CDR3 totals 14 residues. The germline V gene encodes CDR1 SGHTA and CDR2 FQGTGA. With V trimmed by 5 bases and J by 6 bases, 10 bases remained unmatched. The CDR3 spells CASSIQGQVSEQYF. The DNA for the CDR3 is TGTGCCAGCAGCATACAGGGGCAGGTCTCCGAGCAGTACTTC.

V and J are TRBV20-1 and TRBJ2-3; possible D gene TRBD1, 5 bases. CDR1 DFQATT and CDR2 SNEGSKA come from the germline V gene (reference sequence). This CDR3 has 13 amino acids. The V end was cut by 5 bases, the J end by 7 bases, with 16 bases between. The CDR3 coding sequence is TGCAGTGCTCCACACGACGGACATAATACGCAGTATTTT. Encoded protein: CSAPHDGHNTQYF.

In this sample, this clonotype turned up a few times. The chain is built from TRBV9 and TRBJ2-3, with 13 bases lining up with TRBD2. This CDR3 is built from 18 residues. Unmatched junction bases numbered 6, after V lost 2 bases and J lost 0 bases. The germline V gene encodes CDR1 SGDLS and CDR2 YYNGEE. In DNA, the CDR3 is TGTGCCAGCAGCGTCGGACTAGCGGGGGCCCTCAGCACAGATACGCAGTATTTT. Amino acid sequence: CASSVGLAGALSTDTQYF.

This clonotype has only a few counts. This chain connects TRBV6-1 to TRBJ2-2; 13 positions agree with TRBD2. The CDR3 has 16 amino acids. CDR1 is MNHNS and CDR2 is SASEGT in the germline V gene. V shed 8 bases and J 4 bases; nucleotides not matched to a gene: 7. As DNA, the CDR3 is TGTGCCAGCCGACTAGCGGGGGGTTCGAGCACCGGGGAGCTGTTTTTT. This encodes CASRLAGGSSTGELFF.

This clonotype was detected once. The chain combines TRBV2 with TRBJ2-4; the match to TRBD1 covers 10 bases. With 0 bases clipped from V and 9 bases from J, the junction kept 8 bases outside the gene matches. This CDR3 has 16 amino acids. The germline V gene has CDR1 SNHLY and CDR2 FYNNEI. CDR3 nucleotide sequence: TGTGCCAGCAGTGAAGCCCTCCAGGACAGGGGGTGCATTCAGTACTTC. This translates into CASSEALQDRGCIQYF.

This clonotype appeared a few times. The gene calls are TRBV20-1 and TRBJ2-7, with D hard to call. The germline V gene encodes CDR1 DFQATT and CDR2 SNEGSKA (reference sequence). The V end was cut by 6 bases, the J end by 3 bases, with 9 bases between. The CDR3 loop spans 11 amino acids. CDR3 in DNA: TGCAGTGCCGGATCTGGCTACGAGCAGTACTTC. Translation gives CSAGSGYEQYF.

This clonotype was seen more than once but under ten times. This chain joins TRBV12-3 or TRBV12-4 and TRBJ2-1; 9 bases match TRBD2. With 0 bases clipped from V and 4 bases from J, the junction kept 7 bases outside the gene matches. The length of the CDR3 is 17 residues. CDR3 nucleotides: TGTGCCAGCAGTTTAGCCGGCGGCCTAGCGGGGTACAATGAGCAGTTCTTC. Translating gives CASSLAGGLAGYNEQFF.

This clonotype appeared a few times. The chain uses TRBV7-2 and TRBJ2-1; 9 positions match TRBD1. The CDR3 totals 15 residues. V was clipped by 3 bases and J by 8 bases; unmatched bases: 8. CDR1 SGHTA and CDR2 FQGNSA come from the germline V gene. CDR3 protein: CASSLGDRDFDEQFF. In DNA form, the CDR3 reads TGTGCCAGCAGCTTGGGGGACAGGGATTTCGATGAGCAGTTCTTC. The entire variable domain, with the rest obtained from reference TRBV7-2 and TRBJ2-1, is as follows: GAGVSQSPSNKVTEKGKDVELRCDPISGHTALYWYRQSLGQGLEFLIYFQGNSAPDKSGLPSDRFSAERTGGSVSTLTIQRTQQEDSAVYLCASSLGDRDFDEQFFGPGTRLTVL.

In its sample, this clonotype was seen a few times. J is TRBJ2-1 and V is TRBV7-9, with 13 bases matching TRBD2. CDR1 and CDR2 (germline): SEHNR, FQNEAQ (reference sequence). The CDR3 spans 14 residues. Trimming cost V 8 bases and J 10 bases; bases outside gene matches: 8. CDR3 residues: CASRLAGGGGEQFF. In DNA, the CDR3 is TGTGCCAGCCGACTAGCGGGGGGCGGAGGGGAGCAGTTCTTC.

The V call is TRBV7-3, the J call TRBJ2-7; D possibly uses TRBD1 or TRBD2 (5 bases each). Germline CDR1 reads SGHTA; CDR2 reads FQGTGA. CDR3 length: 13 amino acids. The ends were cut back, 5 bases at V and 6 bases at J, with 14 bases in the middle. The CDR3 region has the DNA TGTGCCAGCAGCCGTGCTCATGGGGGCGAGCAGTACTTC. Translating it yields CASSRAHGGEQYF. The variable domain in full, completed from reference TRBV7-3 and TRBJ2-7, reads GAGVSQTPSNKVTEKGKYVELRCDPISGHTALYWYRQSLGQGPEFLIYFQGTGAADDSGLPNDRFFAVRPEGSVSTLKIQRTERGDSAVYLCASSRAHGGEQYFGPGTRLTVT.

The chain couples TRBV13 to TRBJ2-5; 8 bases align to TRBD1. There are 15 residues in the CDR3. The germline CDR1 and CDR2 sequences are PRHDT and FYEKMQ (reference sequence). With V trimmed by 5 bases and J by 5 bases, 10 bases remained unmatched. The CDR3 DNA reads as TGTGCCAGCAGCGAACGGACAGGGAGAATGGAGACCCAGTACTTC. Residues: CASSERTGRMETQYF.

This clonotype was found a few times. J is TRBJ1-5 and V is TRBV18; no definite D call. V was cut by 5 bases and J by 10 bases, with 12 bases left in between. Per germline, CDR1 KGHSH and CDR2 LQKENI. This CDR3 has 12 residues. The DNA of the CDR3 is TGTGCCAGCTCAAAACCGGGCGGACCCCAGCATTTT. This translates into CASSKPGGPQHF.

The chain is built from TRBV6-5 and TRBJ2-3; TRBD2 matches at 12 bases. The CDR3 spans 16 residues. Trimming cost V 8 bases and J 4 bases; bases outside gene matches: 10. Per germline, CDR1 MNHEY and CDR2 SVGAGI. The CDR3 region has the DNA TGTGCCAGCGGGTACCTAGCGGGGGGGCCCTCAGATACGCAGTATTTT. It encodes CASGYLAGGPSDTQYF.

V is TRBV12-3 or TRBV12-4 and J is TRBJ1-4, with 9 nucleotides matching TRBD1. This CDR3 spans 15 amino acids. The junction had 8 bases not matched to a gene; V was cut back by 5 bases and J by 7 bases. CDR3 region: CASSPWTGVSEKLFF. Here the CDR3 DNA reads TGTGCCAGCAGTCCCTGGACAGGGGTTAGTGAAAAACTGTTTTTT.